One TCR beta chain is described in this entry. Its antigen is currently not known. There are no base qualities to consult, and no much larger clone falls within one base. The donors were healthy, HIV-negative adults with no recently reported acute infections or vaccinations. All donors were Caucasian adults living in Nashville, Tennessee, USA. Magnetic negative selection was used to enrich CD4+ T cells, after which naive cells were positively selected on CD45RA and the negative fraction became the memory subset. Blood was collected by leukapheresis, and PBMCs were isolated by Ficoll-Histopaque density gradient centrifugation and then cryopreserved in liquid nitrogen vapor phase. Analytical flow cytometry was used to check the purity and quantity of each magnetically sorted T cell population. Each sorted fraction had its genomic DNA isolated and then quantified by UV absorbance on a Nanodrop 2000c.

Using the deep immunoSEQ assay, multiplex PCR amplified TCR CDR3 regions from genomic DNA. Extracted genomic DNA from each cell subset was distributed evenly across all wells of several immunoSEQ 96-well plates, and each plate was treated as a replicate. For sorted subsets, 150 to 200 ng genomic DNA, equal to tens of thousands of T cell genomes, was loaded into each replicate PCR. Purified libraries were measured with a Qubit 3.0 fluorometer, size-checked on a Bioanalyzer 2100, and measured again with the KAPA Library Quantification kit. Every immunoSEQ 96-well plate was sequenced on a dedicated single-read 150-cycle Illumina NextSeq 550 flow cell. The paper's data handling went like this. Because the immunoSEQ output held only junctional sequences and lacked quality scores, the filtering could not match the filtering applied to full-length reads. To assign V/J genes and CDR3, sequences were annotated using PyIR, a Python wrapper for IgBLAST v1.9, with IMGT germline references. Reads with weak V/J assignments (E-value above 1e-6), missing CDR3, stop codons, out-of-frame junctions, or ambiguous translated residues were removed. V3J clonotypes were defined by identical inferred V gene, J gene, and CDR3 amino acid sequence. Percentage overlap between repertoires was computed as shared unique clonotypes divided by the size of the smaller repertoire. RTK rarefaction, the Chao1 estimator, and Recon v2.1 estimates of unobserved clonotypes were used to assess repertoire richness. Generation probabilities were computed with OLGA for all TCRbeta clonotypes obtained by the gDNA method from several donors. Imported from immuneACCESS, the table was reduced by TCRdb to in-frame sequences with V and J called. These copies leave out some clones; in studies compared against another copy, an unresolved V gene accounts for under half, and the cause of the remainder is not known. V, J and clone size are taken as reported in that table, and D and trimming were inferred from the DNA itself. This sample comprises a few million clones, about 92% of them detected only once. The ten largest clones take up under 0.45% of the sample.

This record belongs to a study of shared clonotypes between healthy human individuals (dated by TCRdb to 2018 to 2021). Turning to the overall study: Three men and two women, aged 18 to 49 years, made up the cohort. For each donor, three plates each were used for CD4 naive and CD4 memory, two plates were used for CD8 naive, and one plate was used for CD8 memory. Blood TCR repertoires of five healthy adults were deeply sequenced to estimate repertoire size and the extent of clonotype sharing between individuals. Libraries were prepared and TCR repertoires were sequenced by different laboratories using diverse techniques, in order to increase sequencing depth and limit assay-specific biases. Between about 0.8 and 9.5 billion PBMCs per donor were obtained by leukapheresis. Findings and caveats that apply to the study as a whole: Larger estimated clonotype richness was generally found for naive subsets than for memory subsets. Compared with non-shared clonotypes, clonotypes shared by all four sorted-subset donors had higher generation probabilities. Because the study included only a small number of donors, the genetic and exposure-history diversity represented was limited. Sharing across several donors was observed for around 5% of naive CD4, under 4% of naive CD8, 2% to 2.5% of memory CD4, and less than 0.45% of memory CD8 clonotypes. Even with the large sequencing depth, rarefaction of the sorted-subset datasets indicated that sequencing was incomplete. Pairwise subsampling led to the expectation that sequencing depth would affect the degree of clonotype sharing among donors. Only blood was sampled, and tissue TCR repertoires likely differ from those in blood.

From its cysteine to its phenylalanine, the CDR3 spans 16 amino acids. Of all the DNA, just the CDR3 is kept, 48 bases in frame from base 1. Based on the germline V gene, the CDR1 and CDR2 sequences are MNHEY and SVGAGI. V sheds 4 bases and J sheds 1 base, leaving 16 bases between their ends. Sequences were obtained from naive CD4+ T cells from PBMCs. The cell subset or site tag for this specimen amounts to: CD45RA+ positively selected. This chain joins TRBV6-5 to TRBJ2-5; the best D guess is TRBD1, with 6 bases matching. This sequence originates from a man between 18 and 35 years old in good health. Some clones in this sample may be carry-over from other donors' samples. The encoded CDR3 is CASSFSATGRQETQYF. In nucleotide form, the sequence is TGTGCCAGCAGTTTTTCCGCGACAGGCCGCCAAGAGACCCAGTACTTC.